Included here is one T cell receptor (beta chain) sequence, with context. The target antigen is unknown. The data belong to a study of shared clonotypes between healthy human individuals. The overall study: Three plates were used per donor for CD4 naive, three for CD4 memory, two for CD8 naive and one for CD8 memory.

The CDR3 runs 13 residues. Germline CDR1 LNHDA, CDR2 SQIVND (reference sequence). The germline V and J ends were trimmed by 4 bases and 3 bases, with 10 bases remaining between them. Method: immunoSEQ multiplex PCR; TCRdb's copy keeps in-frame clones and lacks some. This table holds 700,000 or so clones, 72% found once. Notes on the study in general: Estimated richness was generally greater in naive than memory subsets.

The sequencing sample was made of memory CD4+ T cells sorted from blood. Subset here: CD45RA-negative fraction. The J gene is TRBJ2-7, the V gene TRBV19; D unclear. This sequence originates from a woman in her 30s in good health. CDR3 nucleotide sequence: TGTGCCAGTAGTACCGAGACGGACTACGAGCAGTACTTC. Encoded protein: CASSTETDYEQYF.